This T cell receptor (beta chain) is from a study of Ad26.COV2.S vaccination and SARS-CoV-2 variants. Study details: This donor came from the COV1001 trial of Ad26.COV2.S.

The length of the CDR3 is 16 residues. J was trimmed by 5 bases and V by 2 bases; bases with no gene match: 8. Per germline, CDR1 SGHTA and CDR2 FQGNSA. Treatment in this sample: approximately 18 received Ad26.COV2.S at low or high dose, single or two shots; roughly five received placebo; per-sample allocation not given. Samples were taken on day 63 after the first vaccine or placebo injection. Sequenced by immunoSEQ multiplex PCR; TCRdb stores in-frame clones only, minus some. Altogether about 400,000 clones are present, 70% to 90% being singletons, with the ten largest covering approximately 1.9%. On this clone: The antigen remains unidentified.

Study-wide findings and caveats: Spike-specific responses of CD8+ and CD4+ T cells were reported to display substantial breadth after vaccination.

V is TRBV7-2 and J is TRBJ2-2, with TRBD2 matching 7 bases. The sequence derives from a person between 18 and 65 years old who received the Ad26.COV2.S COVID-19 vaccine or a placebo. This specimen consisted of peripheral blood, obtained in a trial of Ad26.COV2.S vaccine versus placebo. The DNA for the CDR3 is TGTGCCAGCAGCTTAAGTCGGACTAGTAAAACCGGGGAGCTGTTTTTT. It specifies CASSLSRTSKTGELFF.